This T cell receptor (beta chain) was profiled in a study of OX40 agonist ivuxolimab in advanced cancers. Overall study: Patients received ivuxolimab, an intravenous treatment, every 2 weeks at 0.01 to 10 mg/kg. Partial responses were achieved by three patients, of whom one had hepatocellular carcinoma and two had cutaneous melanoma.

Clones were read by immunoSEQ multiplex PCR, and TCRdb kept only the in-frame ones, dropping some. The table shows 53,000 or so clones, with over 80% occurring only once. This clone was seen once. Its antigen remains unknown. V dropped 7 bases and J dropped 2 bases, with 12 bases sitting between them. The CDR3 runs 14 residues. Germline assignment: CDR1 WSHSY and CDR2 SAAADI. The study, taken as a whole, reports: The specificity for antigen of the expanded peripheral T cells was not determined.

This TCR derives from an adult with an advanced solid tumor such as melanoma, head and neck, liver or kidney cancer. The specimen comprised CD4+ or CD8+ T cells sorted from blood, sampled in a trial of the OX40 agonist ivuxolimab. The chain couples TRBV10-2 to TRBJ1-5; unclear D gene. DNA of the CDR3: TGCGCCAGCATGCCGGGAGTCGGCAATCAGCCCCAGCATTTT. Protein sequence: CASMPGVGNQPQHF.